A selection of T cell receptor beta chains follows, all from one sample in a study of identical twins. MiXCR, run by TCRdb on the 5' RACE reads, gives a single entry per CDR3 protein. This table holds roughly 190,000 distinct CDR3 sequences, roughly 15% found once. The same sample was also studied in work on T cells expressing NK-cell markers.

Specimen: CD8+ T cells sorted from blood. The receptors come from a young woman in good health. The CDR3 runs from the conserved cysteine through the conserved F or W. The D gene is left open where the match is weak. The size of a clone is reported for some rows only, either as once, few or many, or as a class for expanded clones.

-	-	TRBV3-1	TRBJ2-7	CASSQGIGEEQYF	TGTGCCAGCAGCCAAGGAATAGGGGAGGAGCAGTACTTC
-	few	TRBV12-3/TRBV12-4	TRBJ2-1	CASGVVNEQFF	TGTGCCAGCGGCGTGGTCAATGAGCAGTTCTTC
-	-	TRBV5-1	TRBJ2-5	CASSWPAGGGGETQYF	TGCGCCAGCAGCTGGCCAGCCGGAGGGGGCGGCGAGACCCAGTACTTC
TRBD1	-	TRBV9	TRBJ1-2	CASSVDGDRGSAGYTF	TGTGCCAGCAGCGTAGATGGGGACAGGGGATCCGCTGGCTACACCTTC
-	-	TRBV25-1	TRBJ1-3	CASSTATRGNTIYF	TGTGCCAGCAGTACAGCAACGAGGGGAAACACCATATATTTT
-	-	TRBV7-9	TRBJ1-5	CASSGVGQPQHF	TGTGCCAGCAGCGGGGTGGGTCAGCCCCAGCATTTT
TRBD2	few	TRBV7-2	TRBJ2-7	CASSNGLAASYEQYF	TGTGCCAGCAGCAACGGGCTAGCGGCCTCCTACGAGCAGTACTTC
-	few	TRBV6-2/TRBV6-3	TRBJ2-7	CASSYQGRRYEQYF	TGTGCCAGCAGTTACCAGGGACGGCGCTACGAGCAGTACTTC
TRBD1	few	TRBV15	TRBJ2-7	CATSRSRTGVLEQYF	TGTGCCACCAGCAGATCCCGAACAGGGGTGCTCGAGCAGTACTTC
TRBD1	few	TRBV13	TRBJ2-1	CASTGGYSYNEQFF	TGTGCCAGCACAGGGGGTTACTCCTACAATGAGCAGTTCTTC
-	-	TRBV2	TRBJ2-3	CASRTEGLTDTQYF	TGTGCCAGCAGGACGGAGGGGCTCACAGATACGCAGTATTTT
-	-	TRBV25-1	TRBJ2-7	CASSVPGEQYF	TGTGCCAGCAGTGTTCCGGGGGAGCAGTACTTC
-	-	TRBV19	TRBJ2-1	CASSTPPNEQFF	TGTGCCAGTAGTACTCCGCCTAATGAGCAGTTCTTC
-	few	TRBV12-5	TRBJ2-1	CASGLGDSYNEQFF	TGTGCTAGTGGTTTGGGTGACTCCTACAATGAGCAGTTCTTC
-	many	TRBV7-2	TRBJ2-7	CASSFQPEGEQYF	TGTGCCAGCAGCTTCCAACCGGAGGGCGAGCAGTACTTC
TRBD2	few	TRBV7-3	TRBJ2-5	CASSWGLAGGETQYF	TGTGCCAGCAGTTGGGGACTAGCGGGGGGGGAGACCCAGTACTTC
-	-	TRBV12-3/TRBV12-4	TRBJ2-5	CASREGEETQYF	TGTGCCAGCAGAGAAGGCGAAGAGACCCAGTACTTC
TRBD1	once	TRBV7-3	TRBJ2-2	CASSPVQGANTGELFF	TGTGCCAGCAGCCCGGTACAGGGGGCGAACACCGGGGAGCTGTTTTTT
TRBD2	few	TRBV5-1	TRBJ2-2	CASSSPGLEDTGELFF	TGCGCCAGCAGCTCTCCGGGACTAGAGGACACCGGGGAGCTGTTTTTT
TRBD2	-	TRBV7-9	TRBJ2-5	CASSSTSGQETQYF	TGTGCCAGCAGCTCAACTAGCGGTCAAGAGACCCAGTACTTC
TRBD1	few	TRBV18	TRBJ1-2	CASSPPGQGRRGYTF	TGTGCCAGCTCACCGCCGGGACAGGGGAGGAGAGGCTACACCTTC
-	-	TRBV11-2	TRBJ1-2	CASSLDAGYQNYGYTF	TGTGCCAGCAGCTTAGACGCCGGATACCAAAACTATGGCTACACCTTC
TRBD2	-	TRBV27	TRBJ2-2	CASRPGLAVNTGELFF	TGTGCCAGCAGGCCGGGACTAGCAGTGAACACCGGGGAGCTGTTTTTT
TRBD1	-	TRBV4-3	TRBJ1-6	CASSQGQGYDSPLHF	TGCGCCAGCAGCCAAGGACAGGGTTACGACTCACCCCTCCACTTT
TRBD1	-	TRBV10-1	TRBJ2-2	CASSDFPGQGRGGELFF	TGCGCCAGCAGTGATTTTCCGGGACAGGGACGTGGCGGGGAGCTGTTTTTT
TRBD2	-	TRBV6-5	TRBJ2-1	CASSYFLSGRALEQFF	TGTGCCAGCAGTTACTTCCTCAGCGGGAGGGCCCTTGAGCAGTTCTTC
-	-	TRBV11-2	TRBJ2-2	CASSLGFRQDDGELFF	TGTGCCAGCAGCTTAGGATTTCGGCAGGATGACGGGGAGCTGTTTTTT
-	-	TRBV5-1	TRBJ1-2	CASSLGFGLSGYTF	TGCGCCAGCAGCTTGGGCTTCGGCCTGAGCGGCTACACCTTC
-	-	TRBV6-2/TRBV6-3	TRBJ2-1	CASTEGNEQFF	TGTGCCAGCACCGAGGGGAATGAGCAGTTCTTC
-	few	TRBV29-1	TRBJ1-1	CSVDRNTEAFF	TGCAGCGTTGACAGGAACACTGAAGCTTTCTTT
-	-	TRBV5-5	TRBJ2-1	CASSLEGTSYNEQFF	TGTGCCAGCAGCTTGGAAGGGACCTCCTACAATGAGCAGTTCTTC
TRBD2	-	TRBV6-1	TRBJ2-1	CASSESSGDYNEQFF	TGTGCCAGCAGTGAATCTAGCGGGGATTACAATGAGCAGTTCTTC
-	-	TRBV20-1	TRBJ2-1	CSASPRISYNEQFF	TGCAGTGCTAGTCCACGGATAAGCTACAATGAGCAGTTCTTC
-	few	TRBV7-2	TRBJ2-2	CASSLALLVGGELFF	TGTGCCAGCAGCTTAGCGCTACTAGTGGGCGGGGAGCTGTTTTTT
TRBD1	-	TRBV29-1	TRBJ1-1	CSVEEETGAHLGAFF	TGCAGCGTTGAAGAGGAGACAGGGGCGCACCTGGGAGCTTTCTTT
-	many	TRBV29-1	TRBJ1-3	CSVQGTGNTIYF	TGCAGCGTTCAGGGGACCGGAAACACCATATATTTT
-	few	TRBV15	TRBJ1-1	CAISLSSTRPLGEAFF	TGTGCCATCAGCTTAAGCTCCACGAGACCTCTGGGGGAAGCTTTCTTT
TRBD1	few	TRBV15	TRBJ2-7	CATMVPGQGYEQYF	TGTGCCACCATGGTCCCGGGACAGGGTTACGAGCAGTACTTC
-	few	TRBV14	TRBJ2-4	CASSQGSKRNIQYF	TGTGCCAGCAGCCAGGGGAGCAAACGGAACATTCAGTACTTC
-	few	TRBV27	TRBJ2-1	CASSPGAVPYNEQFF	TGTGCCAGCAGTCCAGGGGCCGTCCCATACAATGAGCAGTTCTTC
-	-	TRBV4-1	TRBJ1-1	CASSQDVTGRAFF	TGCGCCAGCAGCCAAGATGTTACGGGAAGGGCTTTCTTT
TRBD1	-	TRBV7-9	TRBJ1-1	CASSYIQGAMNTEAFF	TGTGCCAGCAGCTACATACAGGGGGCGATGAACACTGAAGCTTTCTTT
TRBD2	few	TRBV2	TRBJ2-1	CASSDLGGGYNEQFF	TGTGCCAGCAGTGATCTCGGGGGGGGGTACAATGAGCAGTTCTTC